This T cell receptor (beta chain) was identified during a study of T cells in Graves' hyperthyroidism and ophthalmopathy. Amplification of TCR beta CDR3 regions was performed using RNA transcripts as template. A set of HTBI primers served as the primers for a first-round RT-PCR of the TCR CDR3. TCRdb reanalysed the multiplex PCR reads using MiXCR and keeps one entry per CDR3 protein. The sample has 750,000 to 950,000 distinct CDR3 sequences, over 35% seen once. Germline assignment: CDR1 MGHRA and CDR2 YSYEKL. V lost 4 bases and J 0 bases, leaving 12 bases between the germline ends. The CDR3 consists of 15 residues.

The material sequenced was blood. The TCR was taken from a man younger than 35 with Graves' hyperthyroidism. The chain joins TRBV4-1 to TRBJ2-5, with unresolved D. The CDR3 loop is CASSRGTRYQETQYF. The CDR3 DNA reads as TGCGCCAGCAGCCGAGGTACCAGGTACCAAGAGACCCAGTACTTC.